This paragraph covers one TCR beta chain sequence. This sample is drawn from a study of blood T cell repertoires in COVID-19. In the authors' methods: Reference gene primer amplification gave estimated nucleated cell counts. Using immunoSEQ multiplex PCR, the repertoire was profiled, and TCRdb retains in-frame clones only, with some absent. V and J calls and clone size are those listed in that table; D and trimming were worked out from the DNA. This sample has tens of thousands of clones, with approximately 91% found just once. Trimming cost V 0 bases and J 7 bases, with 10 bases left between them. Germline CDR1 SGHDT, CDR2 YYEEEE. The CDR3 is 14 residues long.

This clonotype was sampled from a human donor in a cohort sampled during active COVID-19. The chain couples TRBV5-6 to TRBJ1-4; no firm D call. The material sequenced was peripheral blood. Written as DNA, the CDR3 is TGTGCCAGCAGCTTGGCCCTACAGACTGAAAAACTGTTTTTT. This translates into CASSLALQTEKLFF.